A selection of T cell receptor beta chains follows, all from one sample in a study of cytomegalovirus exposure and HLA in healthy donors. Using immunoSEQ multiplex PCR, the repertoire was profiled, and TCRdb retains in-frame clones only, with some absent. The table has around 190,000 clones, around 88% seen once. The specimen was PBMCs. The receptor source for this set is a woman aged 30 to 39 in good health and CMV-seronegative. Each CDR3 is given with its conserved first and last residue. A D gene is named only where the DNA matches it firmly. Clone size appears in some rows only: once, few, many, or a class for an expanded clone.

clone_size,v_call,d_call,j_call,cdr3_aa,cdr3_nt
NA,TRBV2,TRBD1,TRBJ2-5,CASSAPYGQGWETQYF,TGTGCCAGCAGTGCCCCCTATGGACAGGGTTGGGAGACCCAGTACTTC
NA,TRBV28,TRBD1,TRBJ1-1,CASSHRGLNTEAFF,TGTGCCAGCAGTCACAGGGGGCTGAACACTGAAGCTTTCTTT
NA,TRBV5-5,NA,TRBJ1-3,CASSPVPSGNTIYF,TGTGCCAGCAGCCCTGTCCCCTCTGGAAACACCATATATTTT
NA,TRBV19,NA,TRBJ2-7,CASSIPGRASEQYF,TGTGCCAGTAGTATCCCGGGCAGGGCGTCGGAGCAGTACTTC
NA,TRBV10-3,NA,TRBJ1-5,CAISQGRLNQPQHF,TGTGCCATCTCCCAGGGGCGCCTAAATCAGCCCCAGCATTTT
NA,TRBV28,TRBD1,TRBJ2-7,CASSQPGQLYEQYF,TGTGCCAGCAGTCAGCCGGGACAGCTCTACGAGCAGTACTTC
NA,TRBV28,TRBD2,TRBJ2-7,CASSWTSGRIDEQYF,TGTGCCAGCAGTTGGACTAGCGGGAGAATCGACGAGCAGTACTTC
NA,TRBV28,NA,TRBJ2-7,CASGGGLSSYEQYF,TGTGCCAGCGGGGGGGGGCTCAGCTCCTACGAGCAGTACTTC
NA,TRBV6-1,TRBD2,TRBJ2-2,CASSEASGGAGTGELFF,TGTGCCAGCAGTGAGGCTAGCGGGGGGGCGGGCACCGGGGAGCTGTTTTTT
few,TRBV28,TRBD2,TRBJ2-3,CASSSVTSGGSDTQYF,TGTGCCAGCAGTTCTGTGACTAGCGGGGGATCAGATACGCAGTATTTT
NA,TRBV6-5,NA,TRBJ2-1,CASSYDSSSYNEQFF,TGTGCCAGCAGTTACGACAGCAGCTCCTACAATGAGCAGTTCTTC
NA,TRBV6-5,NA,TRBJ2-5,CASSEGRGETQYF,TGTGCCAGCAGTGAAGGACGAGGGGAGACCCAGTACTTC
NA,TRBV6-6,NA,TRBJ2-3,CASSPLTSTDTQYF,TGTGCCAGCAGTCCCCTTACTAGCACAGATACGCAGTATTTT
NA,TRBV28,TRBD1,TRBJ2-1,CASSLGTGARNEQFF,TGTGCCAGCAGTCTCGGGACAGGGGCCCGAAATGAGCAGTTCTTC
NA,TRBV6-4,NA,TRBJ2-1,CASFESEQFF,TGTGCCAGTTTCGAGTCTGAGCAGTTCTTC
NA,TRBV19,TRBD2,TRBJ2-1,CASSPLVGAGYNEQFF,TGTGCCAGTAGTCCACTAGTAGGAGCGGGGTACAATGAGCAGTTCTTC
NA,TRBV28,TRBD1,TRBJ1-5,CASSLGGQVGNQPQHF,TGTGCCAGCAGTTTAGGGGGACAGGTTGGGAATCAGCCCCAGCATTTT
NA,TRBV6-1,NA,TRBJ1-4,CASSKQTRLEKLFF,TGTGCCAGCAGCAAACAGACCCGTCTTGAAAAACTGTTTTTT
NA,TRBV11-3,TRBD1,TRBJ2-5,CASSLGQGRRETQYF,TGTGCCAGCAGCTTAGGACAGGGGAGGCGGGAGACCCAGTACTTC
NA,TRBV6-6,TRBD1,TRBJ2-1,CASGLRQGAVNEQFF,TGTGCCAGCGGATTAAGACAGGGGGCTGTCAATGAGCAGTTCTTC
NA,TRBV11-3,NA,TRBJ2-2,CASSLDQGGELFF,TGTGCCAGCAGCTTAGATCAGGGCGGGGAGCTGTTTTTT
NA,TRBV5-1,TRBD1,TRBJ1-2,CASSHGTEVSGYTF,TGCGCCAGCAGCCACGGGACAGAGGTCTCTGGCTACACCTTC
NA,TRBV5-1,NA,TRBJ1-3,CASSRATGFSGNTIYF,TGCGCCAGCAGCCGGGCGACAGGTTTCTCTGGAAACACCATATATTTT
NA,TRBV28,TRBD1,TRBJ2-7,CASSRGDRNYEQYF,TGTGCCAGCAGTCGAGGGGACAGAAACTACGAGCAGTACTTC
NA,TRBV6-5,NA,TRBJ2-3,CARRGGDTQYF,TGTGCCAGGAGGGGGGGTGATACGCAGTATTTT
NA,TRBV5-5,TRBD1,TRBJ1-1,CASSSGTRTGGRTEAFF,TGTGCCAGCAGCTCAGGGACACGGACAGGGGGCCGTACTGAAGCTTTCTTT
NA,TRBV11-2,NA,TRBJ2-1,CASSPIEGGNEQFF,TGTGCCAGCAGCCCTATCGAGGGGGGGAATGAGCAGTTCTTC
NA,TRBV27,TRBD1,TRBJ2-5,CASTSRDSEETQYF,TGTGCCAGCACCTCAAGGGACAGCGAAGAGACCCAGTACTTC
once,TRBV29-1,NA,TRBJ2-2,CSAISGGNTGELFF,TGCAGCGCCATATCCGGGGGGAACACCGGGGAGCTGTTTTTT
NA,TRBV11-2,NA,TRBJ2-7,CASSFAAVSYEQYF,TGTGCCAGCAGCTTCGCCGCAGTCTCCTACGAGCAGTACTTC
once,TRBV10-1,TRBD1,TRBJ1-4,CASRGQGGEKLFF,TGCGCCAGCAGGGGACAGGGAGGCGAAAAACTGTTTTTT
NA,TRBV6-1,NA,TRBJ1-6,CASSELGARNSPLHF,TGTGCCAGCAGTGAGTTGGGGGCGCGGAATTCACCCCTCCACTTT
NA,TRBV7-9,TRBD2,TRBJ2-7,CASSPGAGRVWEQYF,TGTGCCAGCAGCCCCGGGGCCGGGAGGGTGTGGGAGCAGTACTTC
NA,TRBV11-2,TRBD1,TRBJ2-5,CASSSDRGETQYF,TGTGCCAGCAGCTCAGACAGGGGAGAGACCCAGTACTTC
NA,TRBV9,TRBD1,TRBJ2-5,CASSVGTEETQYF,TGTGCCAGCAGCGTTGGGACAGAAGAGACCCAGTACTTC
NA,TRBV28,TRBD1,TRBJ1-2,CASTPQGGQGYGYTF,TGTGCCAGCACCCCACAGGGGGGGCAGGGCTATGGCTACACCTTC